The 12 T cell receptor beta chains presented below share a single source sample, sequenced in a study of response to subunit inactivated influenza vaccine. TCRdb re-called the RT-PCR reads through MiXCR, storing one row per CDR3 protein. The sample lists approximately 230,000 distinct CDR3 sequences, about 12% occurring once. Specimen: non-naive T cells sorted from PBMCs, collected approximately 15 days before vaccination. These receptors were collected from a man aged 50-60 years who received an inactivated influenza vaccine.

There are a few counts of this clonotype. The J gene is TRBJ2-5, the V gene TRBV14; D gene unclear. Trimming took 0 bases from V and 5 from J, leaving 7 bases between them. The CDR3 totals 13 residues. Germline V gene data show CDR1 as SGHDN and CDR2 as FVKESK. Here the CDR3 reads CASSQEFRETQYF. In nucleotides, the CDR3 is TGTGCCAGCAGCCAAGAATTTCGGGAGACCCAGTACTTC.

This clonotype was seen ten or more times. The chain recombines TRBV15 with TRBJ2-1; D unclear. V lost 5 bases to trimming and J lost 4 bases, with 18 bases between them. Germline CDR1 is LNHNV and CDR2 is YYDKDF (reference sequence). This CDR3 is built from 16 residues. CDR3 DNA: TGTGCCACCAGCCAAGCTACGACCCAGCCATACAATGAGCAGTTCTTC. Translated, it gives CATSQATTQPYNEQFF.

This clonotype was counted at least ten times. The chain combines TRBV6-6 with TRBJ2-1, with a weak D call TRBD2 (5 bases). Germline loops: CDR1 MNHNY, CDR2 SVGAGI (reference sequence). The CDR3 has 13 residues. Between the trimmed V and J ends, which lost 5 bases and 7 bases, there was a span of 12 bases. The CDR3 here is CASSRTGGNEQFF. CDR3 coding DNA: TGTGCCAGCAGTAGGACGGGCGGGAATGAGCAGTTCTTC.

The sample holds many counts of this clonotype. The rearrangement links TRBV4-3 to TRBJ2-1, with D possibly TRBD2 on 6 matching bases. Trimming pared 7 bases from V and 5 bases from J, leaving 18 bases between. Germline-derived CDR1 and CDR2 are LGHNA and YSLEER. The CDR3 spans 15 residues. The CDR3 loop is CASTPGVSKHNEQFF. CDR3 DNA sequence: TGCGCCAGCACCCCGGGGGTTTCCAAACACAATGAGCAGTTCTTC.

The chain has TRBV5-5 and TRBJ2-7, with 9 bases that match TRBD1. Germline V gene lookup returns CDR1 SGHKS and CDR2 YYEKEE (reference sequence). The junction had 6 bases not matched to a gene; V was cut back by 0 bases and J by 5 bases. The CDR3 is made up of 15 amino acids. The CDR3 loop reads CASSLARTGEDEQYF. CDR3 bases: TGTGCCAGCAGCTTGGCCCGGACAGGGGAGGACGAGCAGTACTTC.

The rearrangement joins TRBV3-1 to TRBJ1-4; D is unclear. V was clipped by 4 bases and J by 4 bases, with 13 bases between them. The CDR3 consists of 15 residues. The germline CDR1 and CDR2 sequences are LGHDT and YNNKEL (reference sequence). Here the CDR3 reads CASSPDGLDNEKLFF. CDR3 sequence (DNA): TGTGCCAGCAGCCCGGACGGATTAGATAATGAAAAACTGTTTTTT. Combining the CDR3 with reference TRBV3-1 and TRBJ1-4 gives the whole variable domain DTAVSQTPKYLVTQMGNDKSIKCEQNLGHDTMYWYKQDSKKFLKIMFSYNNKELIINETVPNRFSPKSPDKAHLNLHINSLELGDSAVYFCASSPDGLDNEKLFFGSGTQLSVL.

This clonotype turned up a few times. This sequence joins TRBV7-2 and TRBJ2-7, with a weak D call TRBD2 (6 bases). This CDR3 is 16 amino acids long. Per germline, CDR1 SGHTA and CDR2 FQGNSA. Trimming cost V 4 bases and J 3 bases, with 19 bases left between them. The CDR3 sequence: CASSSKVGGRGYEQYF. CDR3 nucleotide sequence: TGTGCCAGCAGCTCCAAAGTGGGTGGGCGGGGCTACGAGCAGTACTTC.

This clonotype has at least ten counts. CDR3: CSARREYTQYF. Here the CDR3 DNA reads TGCAGTGCTAGAAGGGAGTATACGCAGTATTTT. The chain couples TRBV20-1 to TRBJ2-3, with a possible D match to TRBD2 (5 bases). V gave up 2 bases and J gave up 7 bases, with 7 bases separating them. The germline V gene has CDR1 DFQATT and CDR2 SNEGSKA (reference sequence). CDR3 size: 11 residues.

This clonotype was observed a handful of times. The rearrangement uses TRBV4-2 and TRBJ1-4; TRBD1 is a possible D gene (6 bases). V dropped 6 bases and J dropped 10 bases, with 18 bases sitting between them. This CDR3 is built from 14 residues. The V gene's germline CDR1 is LGHNA and CDR2 YNFKEQ. CDR3 protein: CASREGGTGGKLFF. The CDR3 DNA is TGTGCCAGCAGAGAGGGGGGGACCGGCGGAAAACTGTTTTTT.

This clonotype was observed a few times. J is TRBJ2-4 and V is TRBV7-9; 7 positions agree with TRBD1. The CDR3 covers 15 residues. V lost 5 bases, J lost 2 bases, and 6 bases stayed unmatched. Germline V lookup: CDR1 SEHNR, CDR2 FQNEAQ (reference sequence). This CDR3 is CASSAGQATKNIQYF. Here the CDR3 DNA reads TGTGCCAGCAGCGCCGGACAGGCAACCAAAAACATTCAGTACTTC.

In its sample, this clonotype was seen a few times. The rearrangement links TRBV11-3 to TRBJ2-1; tentatively, D is TRBD2 (6 bases). The ends were cut back, 5 bases at V and 8 bases at J, with 25 bases in the middle. Germline CDR1 and CDR2: SGHNT and YENEEA. The CDR3 consists of 17 residues. CDR3 sequence (DNA): TGTGCCAGCAGCAAGGGGATGCGGCGGGACCGCCCCTATGAGCAGTTCTTC. Encoded protein: CASSKGMRRDRPYEQFF.

This clonotype was counted a few times. The J gene is TRBJ2-2, the V gene TRBV28; D gene ambiguous. Trimming took off 2 bases at V and 1 base at J, with 11 bases between the two ends. Germline V gene data show CDR1 as MDHEN and CDR2 as SYDVKM. There are 16 residues in the CDR3. The CDR3 spells CASSLTSGVNTGELFF. The CDR3 DNA reads as TGTGCCAGCAGTTTAACCTCGGGCGTGAACACCGGGGAGCTGTTTTTT.